This record looks at one T cell receptor beta chain sequence and its context. The sample comes from a study of blood T cell repertoires in COVID-19. The overall study: Samples came from the United States, Italy and Spain, spanning acute and convalescent COVID-19. PBMCs, B-cell-depleted T cells, or T cells provided the cDNA or gDNA that made up the material.

As processed by the authors: Estimates of nucleated cell counts were drawn from the amplification of reference gene primers. Produced via immunoSEQ multiplex PCR; TCRdb's table is partial and in-frame only. The V and J calls and clone size were taken over from that table, and D and trimming were inferred from the DNA. The sample has some 50,000 clones, more than 75% seen once. The CDR3 spans 12 residues. Per germline, CDR1 MDHEN and CDR2 SYDVKM. Trimming shortened V by 6 bases and J by 6 bases, and 11 bases separated the two germline ends. Sequenced sample: peripheral blood. The V and J genes are TRBV28 and TRBJ1-2; D is possibly TRBD1 (6 bases). This clonotype was obtained from a human donor in a cohort sampled during active COVID-19. The CDR3 DNA sequence: TGTGCCAGCAGCCAGACAGGTAATGGCTACACCTTC. Its protein product is CASSQTGNGYTF.